Each of the 17 T cell receptor beta chains below was sequenced from the same sample in a study of shared clonotypes between healthy human individuals. The repertoire was sequenced with immunoSEQ multiplex PCR; TCRdb's copy has only in-frame clones and lacks some. The sample holds some 2 million clones, 95% seen once. The specimen was naive CD4+ T cells sorted from blood. This sample's subset: CD45RA+ positively selected. The origin of the receptors is a man between 18 and 29 years old in good health.

The rearrangement links TRBV6-5 to TRBJ2-2; D ambiguous. The CDR3 consists of 15 residues. Germline values: CDR1 MNHEY, CDR2 SVGAGI. V was clipped by 2 bases and J by 6 bases, with 13 bases between them. CDR3 nucleotide sequence: TGTGCCAGCAGTTACGCGCGTATTGGAGCCGGGGAGCTGTTTTTT. Encoded protein: CASSYARIGAGELFF.

This clone has just one count. The J gene is TRBJ2-1, the V gene TRBV18; D possibly corresponds to TRBD2 (6 bases). Between the trimmed V and J ends, which lost 3 bases and 10 bases, there was a span of 10 bases. There are 12 residues in the CDR3. Germline V gene data show CDR1 as KGHSH and CDR2 as LQKENI. CDR3 sequence (DNA): TGTGCCAGCTCACCCGCACTAGCCGAGCAGTTCTTC. Its protein is CASSPALAEQFF.

In the case of this clone: Other nucleotide sequences in the sample specify the same CDR3. CDR3 coding DNA: TGTGCCTGGAGCCCCCGTGGGAACACTGAAGCTTTCTTT. It specifies CAWSPRGNTEAFF. The chain couples TRBV30 to TRBJ1-1; D is uncertain. The CDR3 runs to 13 residues. Trimming left V 3 bases short and J 1 base short, with 9 bases between. Germline V gives CDR1 GTSNPN, CDR2 SVGIG (reference sequence). Full variable domain (missing parts from reference TRBV30 and TRBJ1-1): SQTIHQWPATLVQPVGSPLSLECTVEGTSNPNLYWYRQAAGRGLQLLFYSVGIGQISSEVPQNLSASRPQDRQFILSSKKLLLSDSGFYLCAWSPRGNTEAFFGQGTRLTVV.

The V call is TRBV21-1, the J call TRBJ2-7; the listed D gene, TRBD1, was not tested against the DNA. TRBV21-1 is an annotated pseudogene. The CDR3 loop spans 16 amino acids. CDR3 sequence reads: CASSKGDRGLSYEQYF. The CDR3 DNA reads as TGTGCCAGCAGCAAAGGAGACAGGGGGCTCTCCTACGAGCAGTACTTC.

The rearrangement joins TRBV7-8 to TRBJ2-1; TRBD2 agrees at 10 bases. Germline V lookup: CDR1 SGHVS, CDR2 FQNEAQ. CDR3 length equals 13 residues. Losses at the gene ends were 6 bases for V and 9 bases for J; bases not matched to a gene: 5. CDR3 sequence: CASRLAGVFEQFF. In DNA form, the CDR3 reads TGTGCCAGCAGGCTAGCGGGAGTTTTTGAGCAGTTCTTC.

The chain is built from TRBV11-2 and TRBJ1-4; no clear D. The CDR3 sequence is 14 residues long. Germline-derived CDR1 and CDR2 are SGHAT and FQNNGV. Deletions cut 8 bases from V and 8 bases from J, with 18 bases between. The CDR3 sequence: CASGPGAGHEKLFF. DNA for the CDR3: TGTGCCAGCGGCCCGGGTGCCGGCCACGAAAAACTGTTTTTT.

About this clone itself: Other nucleotide sequences in the sample specify the same CDR3. V gene TRBV19 combines with J gene TRBJ2-7; a weak D match, TRBD1 (6 bases). Between the trimmed V and J ends, which lost 3 bases and 2 bases, there was a span of 11 bases. Germline V CDR1 and CDR2: LNHDA, SQIVND (reference sequence). The CDR3 contains 14 residues. The CDR3: CASSIQGTPYEQYF. The CDR3, as DNA: TGTGCCAGTAGTATCCAGGGGACACCCTACGAGCAGTACTTC.

The chain links TRBV6-5 to TRBJ1-3; D possibly corresponds to TRBD1 (5 bases). This CDR3 contains 16 residues. Between the trimmed V and J ends, which lost 0 bases and 0 bases, there was a span of 9 bases. Germline V CDR1 and CDR2: MNHEY, SVGAGI. CDR3: CASSYSGVSSGNTIYF. In DNA, the CDR3 is TGTGCCAGCAGTTACTCGGGGGTGAGCTCTGGAAACACCATATATTTT.

The rearrangement joins TRBV5-1 to TRBJ2-7, with TRBD2 matching over 10 bases. The V segment lost 0 bases and the J segment 0 bases; nucleotides outside the gene matches: 6. This CDR3 has 17 residues. The germline gives CDR1 SGHRS, CDR2 YFSETQ. Here the CDR3 DNA reads TGCGCCAGCAGCTTGGCCGGACTAGCGGTTTACTCCTACGAGCAGTACTTC. This encodes CASSLAGLAVYSYEQYF.

The J gene is TRBJ2-3, the V gene TRBV10-1; maybe TRBD2 (5 bases). Deletions cut 8 bases from V and 2 bases from J, with 17 bases between. Looked up from germline, CDR1 is WNHNN and CDR2 is SYGVQD (reference sequence). This CDR3 contains 15 residues. As DNA, the CDR3 is TGCGCCAGCCATCGGAGTGGGGAGTCCACAGATACGCAGTATTTT. Translating gives CASHRSGESTDTQYF.

The V gene is TRBV2, the J gene TRBJ1-1; D is unresolved. CDR3 length: 13 residues. Germline V gene lookup returns CDR1 SNHLY and CDR2 FYNNEI. The V end lost 6 bases, the J end lost 5 bases, and 13 bases lay between the germline ends. CDR3 in amino acids: CASRIGFGTEAFF. CDR3 DNA: TGTGCCAGCAGAATCGGGTTCGGTACTGAAGCTTTCTTT.

This chain uses TRBV2 with TRBJ2-5, with 9 bases matching TRBD2. The ends lost 6 bases at V and 5 bases at J; junction bases unmatched: 7. Germline V gives CDR1 SNHLY, CDR2 FYNNEI. The CDR3 extends over 14 amino acids. Here the CDR3 reads CASSERGVRETQYF. The CDR3, as DNA: TGTGCCAGCAGCGAGCGGGGGGTAAGGGAGACCCAGTACTTC.

The chain uses TRBV5-8 and TRBJ2-5; unclear D gene. Germline lookup yields CDR1 SGHTS and CDR2 YDEGEE. V lost 0 bases and J 4 bases, leaving 19 bases between the germline ends. The CDR3 loop spans 17 amino acids. The CDR3 sequence: CASSLGTLEVFGETQYF. DNA of the CDR3: TGTGCCAGCAGCTTGGGCACCTTAGAGGTATTCGGAGAGACCCAGTACTTC.

V usage is TRBV5-1 and J usage is TRBJ2-7; 7 bases are a match to TRBD1. CDR3 size: 15 residues. CDR1 is SGHRS, CDR2 YFSETQ, per germline. The V and J ends lost 5 bases and 4 bases, in that order; junction bases with no gene match: 12. DNA for the CDR3: TGCGCCAGCAGGCAAGGGACAGAAACTCTTTACGAGCAGTACTTC. This sequence encodes CASRQGTETLYEQYF.

The table lists this clone with a count of one. The V and J genes are TRBV2 and TRBJ2-3, with 9 positions matching TRBD1. V shed 4 bases and J 5 bases; nucleotides not matched to a gene: 7. Germline V gene sequence: CDR1 SNHLY, CDR2 FYNNEI. This CDR3 is built from 15 residues. The CDR3 loop is CASSGGTGRRDTQYF. The CDR3 DNA is TGTGCCAGCAGTGGAGGGACAGGGAGGCGAGATACGCAGTATTTT.

The chain has TRBV6-1 and TRBJ1-4; 10 bases align to TRBD1. The CDR3 is made up of 14 amino acids. CDR1 and CDR2 from the germline V gene are MNHNS and SASEGT. The V and J ends lost 6 bases and 5 bases, in that order; junction bases with no gene match: 3. In DNA, the CDR3 is TGTGCCAGCAGGAAGGACAGGGGGAATGAAAAACTGTTTTTT. Translated, it gives CASRKDRGNEKLFF.

In this sample, this clone turned up once. The chain is built from TRBV27 and TRBJ1-6; 9 nucleotides agree with TRBD1. The germline gives CDR1 MNHEY, CDR2 SMNVEV (reference sequence). This CDR3 contains 14 residues. V was clipped by 5 bases and J by 7 bases; unmatched bases: 3. CDR3 nucleotide sequence: TGTGCCAGCAGTGAGGACAGGGGCAATTCACCCCTCCACTTT. This sequence encodes CASSEDRGNSPLHF.